The T cell receptor (beta chain) described here comes from a study of Ad26.COV2.S vaccination and SARS-CoV-2 variants. The overall study: Intramuscularly, Ad26.COV2.S was given either once or twice, 56 days apart. Broader study findings: Reported post-vaccination CD8+ and CD4+ T cell responses to spike showed substantial breadth.

Sample treatment: over 15 received Ad26.COV2.S at low or high dose, single or two shots; about 5 received placebo; per-sample allocation not given. The samples date from day 63 after the first vaccine or placebo injection. About this clone itself: Its antigen is not identified.

Clones were sequenced by immunoSEQ multiplex PCR, and TCRdb holds only the in-frame ones, with some missing. This sample has 380,000 or so clones, with around 82% found just once. The TCR sequence derives from a person between 18 and 65 years old who received the Ad26.COV2.S COVID-19 vaccine or a placebo. The sequences come from peripheral blood, collected in a trial of Ad26.COV2.S vaccine versus placebo.

CDR3 protein: CASSDGFPGEAFF. Here the CDR3 DNA reads TGTGCCAGCAGTGACGGCTTCCCAGGGGAAGCTTTCTTT. The chain recombines TRBV6-1 with TRBJ1-1; D may be TRBD1 (5 bases). CDR1 is MNHNS and CDR2 is SASEGT in the germline V gene. The V end lost 3 bases, the J end lost 8 bases, and 13 bases lay between the germline ends. The CDR3 runs to 13 residues.